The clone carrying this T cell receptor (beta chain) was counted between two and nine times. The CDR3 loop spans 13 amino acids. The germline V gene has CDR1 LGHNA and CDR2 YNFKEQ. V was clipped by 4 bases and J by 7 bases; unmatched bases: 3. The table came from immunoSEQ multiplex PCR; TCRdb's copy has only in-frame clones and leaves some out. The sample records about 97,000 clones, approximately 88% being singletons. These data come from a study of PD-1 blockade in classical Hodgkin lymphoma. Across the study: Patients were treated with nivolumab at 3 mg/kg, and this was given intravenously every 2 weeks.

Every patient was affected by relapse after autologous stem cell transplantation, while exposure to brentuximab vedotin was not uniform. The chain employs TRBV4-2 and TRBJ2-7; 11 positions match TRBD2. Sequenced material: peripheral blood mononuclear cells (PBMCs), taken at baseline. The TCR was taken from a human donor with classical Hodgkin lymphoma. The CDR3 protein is CASSLRLAGEQYF. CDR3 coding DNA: TGTGCCAGCAGCCTCCGACTAGCGGGAGAGCAGTACTTC.